The entry below describes one TCR beta chain. These data are taken from a study of technical replicates of blood from several donors. Here immunoSEQ multiplex PCR was the method, and the copy in TCRdb shows in-frame clones only, minus some. This table has under 100,000 clones, approximately 94% appearing once. The sample comprised T cells isolated from PBMCs. This clonotype was sampled from a human donor in good health.

The CDR3 region is CASSPTGFPALNTEAFF. The DNA of the CDR3 is TGTGCCAGCTCACCAACGGGGTTTCCGGCGCTGAACACTGAAGCTTTCTTT. This chain joins TRBV18 and TRBJ1-1; D uncertain. Germline CDR1 KGHSH, CDR2 LQKENI. The CDR3 length is 17 residues. The V end was cut by 2 bases, the J end by 0 bases, with 16 bases between.